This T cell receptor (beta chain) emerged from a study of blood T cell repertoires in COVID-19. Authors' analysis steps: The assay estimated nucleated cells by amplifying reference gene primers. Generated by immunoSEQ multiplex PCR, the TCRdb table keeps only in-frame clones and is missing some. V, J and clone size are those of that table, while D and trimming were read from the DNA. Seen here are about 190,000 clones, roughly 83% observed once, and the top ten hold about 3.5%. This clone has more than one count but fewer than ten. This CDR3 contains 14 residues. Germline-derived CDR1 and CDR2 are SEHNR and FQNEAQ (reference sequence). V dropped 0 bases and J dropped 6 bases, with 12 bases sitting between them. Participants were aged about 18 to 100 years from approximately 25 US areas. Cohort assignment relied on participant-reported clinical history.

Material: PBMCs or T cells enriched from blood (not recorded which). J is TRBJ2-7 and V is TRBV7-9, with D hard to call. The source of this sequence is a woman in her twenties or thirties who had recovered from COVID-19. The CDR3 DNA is TGTGCCAGCAGCTTAGCCTCTCAACTGCCCGAGCAGTACTTC. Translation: CASSLASQLPEQYF.